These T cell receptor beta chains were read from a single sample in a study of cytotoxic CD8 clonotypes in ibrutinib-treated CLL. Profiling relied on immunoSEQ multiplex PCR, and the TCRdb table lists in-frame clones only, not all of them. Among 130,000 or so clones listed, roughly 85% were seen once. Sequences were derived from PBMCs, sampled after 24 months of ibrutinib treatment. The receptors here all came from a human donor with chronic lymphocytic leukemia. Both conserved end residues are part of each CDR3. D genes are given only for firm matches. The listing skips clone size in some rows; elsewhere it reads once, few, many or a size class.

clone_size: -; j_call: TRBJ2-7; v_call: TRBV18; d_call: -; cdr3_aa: CASSPTAGRPYEQYF; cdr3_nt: TGTGCCAGCTCACCAACGGCGGGGCGACCCTACGAGCAGTACTTC
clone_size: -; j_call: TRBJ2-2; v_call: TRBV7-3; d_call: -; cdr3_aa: CASSPGNTGELFF; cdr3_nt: TGTGCCAGCAGCCCAGGGAACACCGGGGAGCTGTTTTTT
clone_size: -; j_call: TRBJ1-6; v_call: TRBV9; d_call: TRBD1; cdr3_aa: CASSVVGGGGSPLHF; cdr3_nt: TGTGCCAGCAGCGTAGTCGGAGGGGGCGGATCACCCCTCCACTTT
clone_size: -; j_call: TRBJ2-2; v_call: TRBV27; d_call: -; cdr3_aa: CASKVAGPLTQENTGELFF; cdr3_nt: TGTGCCAGCAAGGTCGCAGGGCCACTAACTCAGGAGAACACCGGGGAGCTGTTTTTT
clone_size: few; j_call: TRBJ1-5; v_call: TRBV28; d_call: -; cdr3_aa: CASPPSNQPQHF; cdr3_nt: TGTGCCAGCCCGCCCAGCAATCAGCCCCAGCATTTT
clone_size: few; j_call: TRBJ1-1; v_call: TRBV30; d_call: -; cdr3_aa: CAWRTSDGRGTEAFF; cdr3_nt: TGTGCCTGGAGAACATCGGACGGAAGGGGCACTGAAGCTTTCTTT
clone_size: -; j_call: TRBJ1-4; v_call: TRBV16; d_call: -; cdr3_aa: CASSQSDAYSSGELKTNEKLFF; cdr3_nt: TGTGCCAGCAGCCAATCCGACGCCTATTCGTCAGGGGAACTTAAGACTAATGAAAAACTGTTTTTT
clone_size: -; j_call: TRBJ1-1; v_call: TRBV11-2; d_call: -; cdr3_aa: CASSFYLNTEAFF; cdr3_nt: TGTGCCAGCAGCTTTTACTTGAACACTGAAGCTTTCTTT
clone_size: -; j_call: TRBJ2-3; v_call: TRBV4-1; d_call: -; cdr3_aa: CASSQALAEPQATQYF; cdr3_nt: TGCGCCAGCAGCCAAGCTTTAGCGGAGCCCCAAGCTACGCAGTATTTT
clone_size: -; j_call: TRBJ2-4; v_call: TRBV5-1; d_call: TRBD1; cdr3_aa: CASSLVPGQQTLNIQYF; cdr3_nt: TGCGCCAGCAGCTTGGTTCCGGGACAGCAAACACTAAACATTCAGTACTTC
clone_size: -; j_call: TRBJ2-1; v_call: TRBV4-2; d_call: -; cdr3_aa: CASSQEWSSYNEQFF; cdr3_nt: TGTGCCAGCAGCCAAGAATGGAGCTCCTACAATGAGCAGTTCTTC
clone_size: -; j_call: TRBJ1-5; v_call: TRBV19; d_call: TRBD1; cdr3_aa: CASSPGQGKSNQPQHF; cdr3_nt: TGTGCCAGTAGCCCGGGACAGGGTAAGAGCAATCAGCCCCAGCATTTT
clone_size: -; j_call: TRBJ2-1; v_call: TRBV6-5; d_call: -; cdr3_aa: CASSSGNGGPHNEQFF; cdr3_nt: TGTGCCAGCAGTTCTGGAAACGGGGGGCCCCACAATGAGCAGTTCTTC
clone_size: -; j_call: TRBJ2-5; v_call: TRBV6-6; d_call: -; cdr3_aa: CASISDSQETQYF; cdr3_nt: TGTGCCAGCATCTCCGACAGTCAAGAGACCCAGTACTTC
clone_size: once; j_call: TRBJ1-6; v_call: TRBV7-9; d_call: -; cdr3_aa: CASSLGQAGTLHF; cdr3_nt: TGTGCCAGCAGCTTAGGGCAGGCCGGGACCCTCCACTTT
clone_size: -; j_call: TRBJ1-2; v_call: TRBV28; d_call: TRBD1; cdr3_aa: CASSQQGHGYTF; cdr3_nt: TGTGCCAGCAGTCAACAGGGGCATGGCTACACCTTC
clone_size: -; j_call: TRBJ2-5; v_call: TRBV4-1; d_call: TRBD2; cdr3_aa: CASSLRPGLGETQYF; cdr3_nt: TGCGCCAGCAGCCTGAGGCCGGGACTAGGAGAGACCCAGTACTTC
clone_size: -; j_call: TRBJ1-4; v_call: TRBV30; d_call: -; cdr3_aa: CAWSVSGGWEKLFF; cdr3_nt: TGTGCCTGGAGTGTTTCGGGAGGTTGGGAAAAACTGTTTTTT
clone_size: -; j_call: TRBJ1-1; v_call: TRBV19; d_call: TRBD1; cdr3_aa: CASSRGQGNTEAFF; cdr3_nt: TGTGCCAGTAGTAGGGGACAGGGGAACACTGAAGCTTTCTTT
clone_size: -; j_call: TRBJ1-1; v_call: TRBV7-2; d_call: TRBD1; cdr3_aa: CASSVGQVFEAFF; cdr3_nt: TGTGCCAGCAGTGTGGGACAGGTCTTCGAAGCTTTCTTT
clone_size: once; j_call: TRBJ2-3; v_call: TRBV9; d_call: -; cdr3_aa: CASSPSSSTDTQYF; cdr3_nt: TGTGCCAGCAGCCCCTCCAGCAGCACAGATACGCAGTATTTT
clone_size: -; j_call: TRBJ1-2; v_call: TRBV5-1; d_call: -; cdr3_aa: CASSLGQAGLSYGYTF; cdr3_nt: TGCGCCAGCAGCTTGGGTCAGGCAGGGCTGTCCTATGGCTACACCTTC
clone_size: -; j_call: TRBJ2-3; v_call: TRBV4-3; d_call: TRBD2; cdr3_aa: CASSRGFRTSNTDTQYF; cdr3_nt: TGCGCCAGCAGTCGGGGGTTCAGGACTAGCAACACAGATACGCAGTATTTT
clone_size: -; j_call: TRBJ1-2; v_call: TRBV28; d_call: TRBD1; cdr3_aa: CASSPEGARSNYGYTF; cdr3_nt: TGTGCCAGCAGCCCTGAGGGGGCTAGGAGTAACTATGGCTACACCTTC
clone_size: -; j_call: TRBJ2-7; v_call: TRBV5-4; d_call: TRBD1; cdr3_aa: CASSSDRGTYEQYF; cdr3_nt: TGTGCCAGCAGCTCCGACAGGGGTACCTACGAGCAGTACTTC
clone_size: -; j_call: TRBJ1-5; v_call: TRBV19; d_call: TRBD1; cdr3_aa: CATKIGTGNQPQHF; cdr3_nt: TGTGCCACCAAGATTGGGACAGGGAATCAGCCCCAGCATTTT
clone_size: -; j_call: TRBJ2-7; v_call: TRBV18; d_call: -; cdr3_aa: CASSPPGGLHEQYF; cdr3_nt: TGTGCCAGCTCACCACCAGGAGGGTTGCACGAGCAGTACTTC
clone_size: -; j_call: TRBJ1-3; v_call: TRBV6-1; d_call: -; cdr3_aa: CASSEARQGTGNTIYF; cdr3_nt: TGTGCCAGCAGTGAAGCTAGGCAGGGGACTGGAAACACCATATATTTT